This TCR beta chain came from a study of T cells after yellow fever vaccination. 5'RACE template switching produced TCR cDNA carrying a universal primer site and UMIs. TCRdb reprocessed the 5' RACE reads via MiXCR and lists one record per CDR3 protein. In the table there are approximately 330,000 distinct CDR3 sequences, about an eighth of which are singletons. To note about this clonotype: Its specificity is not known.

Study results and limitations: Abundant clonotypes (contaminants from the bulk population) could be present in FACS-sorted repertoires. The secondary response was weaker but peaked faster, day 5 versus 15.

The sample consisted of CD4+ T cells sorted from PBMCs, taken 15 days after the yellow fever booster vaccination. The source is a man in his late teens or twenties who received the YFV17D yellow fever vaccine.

CDR3 bases: TGTGCCAGCAGCTTCCGAGCGGGGAATTTTGAGACCCAGTACTTC. Protein: CASSFRAGNFETQYF. The V and J genes are TRBV9 and TRBJ2-5; 7 nucleotides agree with TRBD2. The CDR3 runs to 15 residues. Germline V gene data show CDR1 as SGDLS and CDR2 as YYNGEE. With 4 bases clipped from V and 5 bases from J, the junction kept 11 bases outside the gene matches.